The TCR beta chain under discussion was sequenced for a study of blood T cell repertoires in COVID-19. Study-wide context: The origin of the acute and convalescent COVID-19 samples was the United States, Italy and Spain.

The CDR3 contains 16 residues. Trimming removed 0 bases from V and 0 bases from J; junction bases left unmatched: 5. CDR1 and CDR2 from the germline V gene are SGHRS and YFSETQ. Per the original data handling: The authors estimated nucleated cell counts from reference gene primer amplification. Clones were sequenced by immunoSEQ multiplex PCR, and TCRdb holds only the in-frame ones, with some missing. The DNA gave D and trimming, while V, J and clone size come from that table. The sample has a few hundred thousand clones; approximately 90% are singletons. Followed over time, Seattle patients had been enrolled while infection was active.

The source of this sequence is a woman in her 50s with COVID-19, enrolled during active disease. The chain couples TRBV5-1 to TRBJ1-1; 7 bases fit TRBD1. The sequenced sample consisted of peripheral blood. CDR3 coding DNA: TGCGCCAGCAGCTTGGTGGGACAGAGTATGAACACTGAAGCTTTCTTT. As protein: CASSLVGQSMNTEAFF.